The 10 T cell receptor beta chains reported below all come from one sample, sequenced in a study of shared clonotypes between healthy human individuals. TCRdb keeps only in-frame clones here, not all; method: immunoSEQ multiplex PCR. The table includes approximately 1,500,000 clones, around 95% detected once. The sample comprised naive CD4+ T cells sorted from blood. Documented subset: CD45RA+ positively selected. The receptors derive from a man under 40 in good health.

V is TRBV9 and J is TRBJ2-3; no clear D. The germline CDR1 and CDR2 sequences are SGDLS and YYNGEE. CDR3 length equals 14 residues. The V gene lost 0 bases and the J gene lost 6 bases, with 11 bases spanning the gap. CDR3 loop: CASSVGLSPDTQYF. As DNA, the CDR3 is TGTGCCAGCAGCGTAGGACTCTCCCCGGATACGCAGTATTTT.

V and J are TRBV25-1 and TRBJ1-1; a possible D gene is TRBD1 (6 bases). V was clipped by 3 bases and J by 3 bases, with 14 bases between them. The CDR3 totals 15 residues. In germline, CDR1 is MGHDK, CDR2 SYGVNS. The CDR3 loop reads CASSDPGAADTEAFF. CDR3 nucleotides: TGTGCCAGCAGTGATCCGGGGGCGGCGGACACTGAAGCTTTCTTT.

J is TRBJ1-5 and V is TRBV27, with D perhaps TRBD1 (5 bases). V was shortened by 3 bases and J by 7 bases, with 13 bases between the two germline ends. From germline, CDR1 is MNHEY and CDR2 SMNVEV (reference sequence). CDR3 size: 14 residues. The DNA for the CDR3 is TGTGCCAGCAGTTTGGCGGGGTCAGGGCAGCCCCAGCATTTT. It specifies CASSLAGSGQPQHF.

This chain joins TRBV10-3 and TRBJ2-5, with D perhaps matching TRBD1 (5 bases). CDR1 is ENHRY, CDR2 SYGVKD, per germline. CDR3 length: 14 amino acids. V lost 5 bases to trimming and J lost 1 base, with 11 bases between them. CDR3 in DNA: TGTGCCATCAGTACTCAGGGTTCCCAAGAGACCCAGTACTTC. Translation: CAISTQGSQETQYF.

This rearrangement joins TRBV7-9 to TRBJ2-3, with D unclear. CDR3 length: 13 amino acids. Trimming removed 2 bases from V and 5 bases from J, with 8 bases in between. The germline CDR1 and CDR2 sequences are SEHNR and FQNEAQ (reference sequence). In DNA, the CDR3 is TGTGCCAGCAGCTTAATTTTAGGAGATACGCAGTATTTT. This encodes CASSLILGDTQYF.

The chain links TRBV5-4 to TRBJ2-7; 8 positions match TRBD2. The CDR3 totals 14 residues. CDR1 is SGHNT, CDR2 YYREEE, per germline (reference sequence). J lost 0 bases, V lost 10 bases, and 9 bases had no gene match. The CDR3 sequence: CALTSGGSSYEQYF. The CDR3 DNA sequence: TGTGCCCTTACTTCGGGGGGGAGCTCCTACGAGCAGTACTTC.

V usage is TRBV15 and J usage is TRBJ1-1, with D possibly matching TRBD1 (5 bases). V was clipped by 0 bases and J by 6 bases, with 8 bases between them. The germline V gene encodes CDR1 LNHNV and CDR2 YYDKDF (reference sequence). The CDR3 is made up of 13 amino acids. CDR3 in DNA: TGTGCCACCAGCAGAGATCGGGGGTCTGAAGCTTTCTTT. It translates to CATSRDRGSEAFF. The whole variable domain, filled in from reference TRBV15 and TRBJ1-1, reads DAMVIQNPRYQVTQFGKPVTLSCSQTLNHNVMYWYQQKSSQAPKLLFHYYDKDFNNEADTPDNFQSRRPNTSFCFLDIRSPGLGDTAMYLCATSRDRGSEAFFGQGTRLTVV.

The chain employs TRBV18 and TRBJ2-7, with D unclear. With 2 bases removed from V and 7 bases from J, the gap between germline ends came to 18 bases. CDR3 length equals 15 residues. From germline, CDR1 is KGHSH and CDR2 LQKENI. The CDR3, as DNA: TGTGCCAGCTCACCATCGGCGAACCCCCTGGGGGAGCAGTACTTC. Translation: CASSPSANPLGEQYF.

As concerns this clone: Additional DNA sequences in this sample encode the identical CDR3. The genes are TRBV5-1 and TRBJ2-1, with TRBD1 matching 12 bases. The V gene's germline CDR1 is SGHRS and CDR2 YFSETQ. The CDR3 totals 15 residues. Trimming at V came to 0 bases and at J to 8 bases, leaving 3 bases not matched to a gene. DNA for the CDR3: TGCGCCAGCAGCTTGGCCGGGACAGGGGGCTATGAGCAGTTCTTC. It is translated as CASSLAGTGGYEQFF.

The rearrangement uses TRBV7-9 and TRBJ2-1; 8 bases are a match to TRBD2. Losses at the gene ends were 1 base for V and 8 bases for J; bases not matched to a gene: 4. The CDR3 is 14 residues long. Germline V CDR1 and CDR2: SEHNR, FQNEAQ (reference sequence). The CDR3 coding sequence is TGTGCCAGCAGCTTAGGGACTAGCTCCTATGAGCAGTTCTTC. Translation: CASSLGTSSYEQFF.